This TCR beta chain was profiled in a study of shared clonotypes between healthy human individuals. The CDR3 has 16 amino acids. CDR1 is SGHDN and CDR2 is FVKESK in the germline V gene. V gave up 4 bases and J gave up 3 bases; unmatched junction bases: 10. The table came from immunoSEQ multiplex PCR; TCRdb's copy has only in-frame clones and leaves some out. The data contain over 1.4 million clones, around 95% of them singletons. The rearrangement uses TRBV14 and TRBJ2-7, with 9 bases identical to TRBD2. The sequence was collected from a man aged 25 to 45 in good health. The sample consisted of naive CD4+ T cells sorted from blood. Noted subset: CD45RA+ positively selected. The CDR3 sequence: CASSRIVAGASYEQYF. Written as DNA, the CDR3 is TGTGCCAGCAGCCGGATAGTAGCGGGAGCTAGCTACGAGCAGTACTTC.